This TCR beta chain is drawn from a study of PD-1 blockade in classical Hodgkin lymphoma. With respect to this clone: Its specificity is unknown.

Findings and limits, study-wide: According to reports, newly diagnosed patients had lower baseline TCR diversity than healthy donors, and relapsed/refractory patients had lower baseline TCR diversity still. Among the patients, those starting nivolumab under 1 year after ASCT were excluded.

Method: immunoSEQ multiplex PCR; TCRdb's copy keeps in-frame clones and lacks some. The sample contains some 93,000 clones, over 85% of which appear only once. Each patient experienced a relapse that followed autologous stem cell transplantation, and brentuximab vedotin exposure varied. Germline trimming cut 4 bases from V and 2 bases from J; bases unmatched to any gene: 6. The CDR3 loop spans 17 amino acids. Germline V gene data show CDR1 as MNHNS and CDR2 as SASEGT. This sequence was found in a human donor with classical Hodgkin lymphoma. The sequencing here drew on peripheral blood mononuclear cells (PBMCs), taken at baseline. The gene calls are TRBV6-1 and TRBJ2-3; 13 bases map to TRBD2. Here the CDR3 DNA reads TGTGCCAGCAGTGGGAGGGGACTAGCGGGATTCACAGATACGCAGTATTTT. Protein product: CASSGRGLAGFTDTQYF.